This T cell receptor beta chain emerged from a study of Ad26.COV2.S vaccination and SARS-CoV-2 variants. The method was immunoSEQ multiplex PCR; TCRdb's version includes in-frame clones alone and lacks a portion of them. The repertoire holds some 250,000 clones, with 88% as singletons. V lost 0 bases, J lost 10 bases, and 11 bases lay in between. Germline CDR1 and CDR2: MNHEY and SVGEGT. The CDR3 spans 13 residues. Specified treatment: 15 to 20 received Ad26.COV2.S at low or high dose, single or two shots; about 5 received placebo; per-sample allocation not given. At day 63 after the first vaccine or placebo injection, samples were drawn.

Sequences were derived from peripheral blood, sampled in a trial of Ad26.COV2.S vaccine versus placebo. The receptor comes from a person aged 18 to 65 who received the Ad26.COV2.S COVID-19 vaccine or a placebo. The rearrangement joins TRBV6-2 or TRBV6-3 to TRBJ2-3; D is uncertain. The CDR3 loop is CASSYSPIIAQYF. CDR3 DNA: TGTGCCAGCAGTTACTCACCGATTATTGCGCAGTATTTT.